The source of this T cell receptor (beta chain) is a study of radiotherapy plus CTLA-4 blockade in lung cancer. Overall study: Disease control was seen in approximately 29% of patients, objective responses in 18%.

The germline V and J ends were trimmed by 1 base and 4 bases, with 5 bases remaining between them. This CDR3 has 11 residues. Germline V gene data show CDR1 as DFQATT and CDR2 as SNEGSKA (reference sequence). General study points: Response was reportedly best predicted by early blood T cell clone dynamics, with interferon-beta. TCR clones originating in tumors grew in number in blood after radiotherapy plus ipilimumab.

Repertoires were generated with immunoSEQ multiplex PCR, while TCRdb's copy carries only in-frame clones and drops some. The sample has about 62,000 clones; 60% to 85% are singletons. For this clone: The antigen is undetermined. The sample holds other DNA sequences that translate to the same CDR3.

This sequence joins TRBV20-1 and TRBJ2-7; no definite D call. The TCR sequence derives from a human donor with non-small cell lung cancer who had a complete response to radiotherapy plus ipilimumab. Specimen: peripheral blood, collected from a patient treated with radiotherapy plus ipilimumab. CDR3 residues: CSARVGYEQYF. In DNA form, the CDR3 reads TGCAGTGCTAGAGTCGGGTACGAGCAGTACTTC.